One sample yielded the 11 T cell receptor beta chains listed below, sequenced in a study of molecular identifiers for immune sequencing clone quantification. TCRdb re-analysed the PCR reads in MiXCR, keeping a single row per CDR3 protein. The table lists about 500,000 distinct CDR3 sequences, around 23% of them singletons. The specimen sequenced was naive CD8+ T cells from blood, with Jurkat cell RNA spiked in. Subset here: FACS-sorted CD8+CD4-CCR7+CD45RA+ naive T cells. Receptors were obtained from a human donor in good health. Some libraries in this study had Jurkat cell RNA spiked in.

Many counts were recorded for this clonotype. This chain links TRBV28 with TRBJ1-5; D is possibly TRBD1 (5 bases). Germline V CDR1 and CDR2: MDHEN, SYDVKM. Trimming removed 1 base at V and 0 bases at J, with 10 bases between. CDR3 length equals 16 residues. This CDR3 is CASSLLQADSNQPQHF. CDR3 nucleotide sequence: TGTGCCAGCAGTTTATTACAGGCGGATAGCAATCAGCCCCAGCATTTT.

A few counts support this clonotype. V usage is TRBV20-1 and J usage is TRBJ2-2, with TRBD1 matching over 8 bases. Per the germline V gene, CDR1 is DFQATT and CDR2 is SNEGSKA (reference sequence). Trimming took 6 bases from V and 6 from J; bases not matched to a gene: 6. This CDR3 is 13 amino acids long. CDR3 coding DNA: TGCAGTGCAGGACAGGGCGGGTCCGGGGAGCTGTTTTTT. Protein: CSAGQGGSGELFF.

This clonotype was found many times. This chain links TRBV15 with TRBJ2-6, with a tentative D call TRBD1 (6 bases). This CDR3 is 17 amino acids long. Trimming cost V 0 bases and J 0 bases, with 9 bases left between them. Germline assignment: CDR1 LNHNV and CDR2 YYDKDF (reference sequence). The chain's CDR3 is CATSRDDRSSGANVLTF. DNA for the CDR3: TGTGCCACCAGCAGAGACGACAGGAGCTCTGGGGCCAACGTCCTGACTTTC.

This sequence joins TRBV4-1 and TRBJ1-4; no definite D call. CDR3 length: 16 residues. The ends were cut back, 1 base at V and 4 bases at J, with 13 bases in the middle. The V gene's germline CDR1 is MGHRA and CDR2 YSYEKL. The CDR3 region has the DNA TGCGCCAGCAGCCAAGGGTGGTCCGGCTTTAATGAAAAACTGTTTTTT. As protein: CASSQGWSGFNEKLFF.

In regard to this clonotype: A much larger clone is a single base away; this may be a read error. It is likely a read error, because the conserved phenylalanine at the end of the CDR3 is missing. The chain employs TRBV4-1 and TRBJ2-3; perhaps TRBD2 as D (5 bases). Germline V gene sequence: CDR1 MGHRA, CDR2 YSYEKL. The V and J ends lost 0 bases and 2 bases respectively, with 9 bases between them. The CDR3 has 15 amino acids. As DNA, the CDR3 is TGCGCCAGCAGCCAAGAGGAGCGGACCACAGATACGCAGTATCTT. Its translation: CASSQEERTTDTQYL.

This clonotype appeared many times. V gene TRBV6-1 combines with J gene TRBJ1-1; D gene unclear. V lost 8 bases and J lost 0, with 4 bases in between. CDR3 size: 11 residues. Germline CDR1 and CDR2: MNHNS and SASEGT. CDR3 protein: CASHLNTEAFF. The CDR3 DNA reads TGTGCCAGCCACTTGAACACTGAAGCTTTCTTT.

This clonotype has just a few counts. V usage is TRBV30 and J usage is TRBJ1-5, with D perhaps TRBD1 (6 bases). V was clipped by 2 bases and J by 3 bases, with 11 bases between them. Per germline, CDR1 GTSNPN and CDR2 SVGIG (reference sequence). This CDR3 comprises 14 residues. The CDR3 sequence: CAWSLGQTNQPQHF. As DNA, the CDR3 is TGTGCCTGGAGTCTAGGACAGACCAATCAGCCCCAGCATTTT.

This clonotype showed up many times. The chain couples TRBV12-3 or TRBV12-4 to TRBJ2-1, with TRBD1 matching 7 bases. There are 15 residues in the CDR3. V lost 5 bases, J lost 9 bases, and 13 bases stayed unmatched. The CDR3 reads CASSPDVRTGGEQFF. The CDR3 nucleotides read TGTGCCAGCAGTCCGGATGTACGGACAGGCGGTGAGCAGTTCTTC.

This clonotype occurred a few times. One end of the junction does not line up with germline, which may come from a read error. The chain joins TRBV7-7 to TRBJ2-5; 7 bases are a match to TRBD1. This CDR3 has 16 amino acids. From germline, CDR1 is SSHAT and CDR2 FNYEAQ (reference sequence). The CDR3 sequence: CASSLGFRDSHRTQYF. CDR3 nucleotide sequence: TGTGCTAGCAGCTTAGGGTTCCGGGACAGCCATCGAACCCAGTACTTC.

In regard to this clonotype: This could be a read error, since a much larger clone is one nucleotide away. The chain joins TRBV20-1 to TRBJ2-7; no clear D. The CDR3 covers 12 residues. Germline assignment: CDR1 DFQATT and CDR2 SNEGSKA (reference sequence). CDR3 nucleotides: TGCAGTGCTGGAGACGGATCTACGGAGCAGTACTTC. This sequence encodes CSAGDGSTEQYF.

V gene TRBV6-2 or TRBV6-3 combines with J gene TRBJ2-5; 7 bases align to TRBD2. Germline V gene sequence: CDR1 MNHEY, CDR2 SVGEGT. With V trimmed by 0 bases and J by 9 bases, 10 bases remained unmatched. This CDR3 has 15 amino acids. CDR3 nucleotides: TGTGCCAGCAGTTACTCAAGCGGGGTGAGGGAGCCCCAGTACTTC. Protein sequence: CASSYSSGVREPQYF.